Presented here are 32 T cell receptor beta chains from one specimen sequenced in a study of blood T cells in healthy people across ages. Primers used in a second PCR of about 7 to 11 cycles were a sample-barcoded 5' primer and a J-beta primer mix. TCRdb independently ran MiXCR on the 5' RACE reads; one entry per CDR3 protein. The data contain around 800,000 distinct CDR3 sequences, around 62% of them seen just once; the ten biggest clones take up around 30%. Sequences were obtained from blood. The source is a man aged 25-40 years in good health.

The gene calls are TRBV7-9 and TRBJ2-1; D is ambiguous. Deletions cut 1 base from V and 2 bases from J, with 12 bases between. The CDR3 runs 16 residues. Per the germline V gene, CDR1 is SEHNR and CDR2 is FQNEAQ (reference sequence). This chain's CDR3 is CASSLGGSYTYNEQFF. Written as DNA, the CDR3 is TGTGCCAGCAGCTTAGGCGGCTCCTACACCTACAATGAGCAGTTCTTC.

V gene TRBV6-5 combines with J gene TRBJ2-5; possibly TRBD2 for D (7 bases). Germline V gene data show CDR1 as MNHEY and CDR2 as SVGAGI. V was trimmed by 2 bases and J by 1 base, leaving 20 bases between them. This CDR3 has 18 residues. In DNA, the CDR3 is TGTGCCAGCAGTTACACCCCACCGGGGGCGGGGGTCCAAGAGACCCAGTACTTC. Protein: CASSYTPPGAGVQETQYF.

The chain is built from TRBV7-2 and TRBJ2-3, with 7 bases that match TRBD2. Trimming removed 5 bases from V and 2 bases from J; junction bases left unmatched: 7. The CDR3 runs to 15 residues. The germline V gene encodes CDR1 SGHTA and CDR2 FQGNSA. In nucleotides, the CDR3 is TGTGCCAGCAGCATCTCCGGGGGGTTCACAGATACGCAGTATTTT. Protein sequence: CASSISGGFTDTQYF.

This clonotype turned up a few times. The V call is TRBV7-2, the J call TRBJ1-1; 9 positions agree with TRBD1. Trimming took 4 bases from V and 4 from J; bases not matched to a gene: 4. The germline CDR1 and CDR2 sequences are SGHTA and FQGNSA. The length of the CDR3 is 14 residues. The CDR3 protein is CASSSRQGGTEAFF. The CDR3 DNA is TGTGCCAGCAGCTCGAGACAGGGGGGCACTGAAGCTTTCTTT.

CDR3 protein: CASGPKGQGSTF. In nucleotides, the CDR3 is TGTGCCAGCGGCCCCAAGGGACAGGGGAGCACCTTC. The rearrangement uses TRBV15 and TRBJ1-2; 10 bases align to TRBD1. CDR3 size: 12 residues. J lost 13 bases, V lost 10 bases, and 12 bases had no gene match. Germline V gives CDR1 LNHNV, CDR2 YYDKDF (reference sequence).

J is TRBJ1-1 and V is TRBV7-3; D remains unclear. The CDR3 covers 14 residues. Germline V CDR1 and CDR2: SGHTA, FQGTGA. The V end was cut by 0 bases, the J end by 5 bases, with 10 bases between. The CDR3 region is CASSLTASYTEAFF. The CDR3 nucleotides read TGTGCCAGCAGCTTAACGGCCAGTTATACTGAAGCTTTCTTT.

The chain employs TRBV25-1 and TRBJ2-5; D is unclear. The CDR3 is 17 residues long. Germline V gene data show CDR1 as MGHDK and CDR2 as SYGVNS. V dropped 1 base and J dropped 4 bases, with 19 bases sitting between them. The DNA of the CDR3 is TGTGCCAGCAGTGAATCTTTAAGGGCAGCGAAGAGAGAGACCCAGTACTTC. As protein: CASSESLRAAKRETQYF.

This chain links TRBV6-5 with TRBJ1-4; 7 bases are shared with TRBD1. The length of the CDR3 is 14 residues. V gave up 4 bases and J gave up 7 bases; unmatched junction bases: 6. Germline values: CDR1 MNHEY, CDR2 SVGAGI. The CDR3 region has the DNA TGTGCCAGCAGTTTCAGGGGGGAAGGTGAAAAACTGTTTTTT. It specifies CASSFRGEGEKLFF.

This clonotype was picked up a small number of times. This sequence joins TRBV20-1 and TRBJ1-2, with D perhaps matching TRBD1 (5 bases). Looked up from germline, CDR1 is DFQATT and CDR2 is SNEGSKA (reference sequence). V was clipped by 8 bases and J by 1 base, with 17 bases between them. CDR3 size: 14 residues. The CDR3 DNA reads TGCAGTACCCCTTATGGGGGGAGTAACTATGGCTACACCTTC. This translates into CSTPYGGSNYGYTF.

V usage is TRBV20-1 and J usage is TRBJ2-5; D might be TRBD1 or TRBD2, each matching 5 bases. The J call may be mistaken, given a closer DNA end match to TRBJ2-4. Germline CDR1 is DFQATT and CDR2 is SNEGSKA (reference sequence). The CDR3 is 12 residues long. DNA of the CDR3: TGCAGTGCCAGGGAGTCTCAGCCCATTCAGTACTTC. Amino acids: CSARESQPIQYF.

The CDR3, as DNA: TGTGCCACGTCTGCGTGGGGGGCTGGGGCCAACGTCCTGACTTTC. Translated, it gives CATSAWGAGANVLTF. This chain connects TRBV27 to TRBJ2-6, with a weak D call TRBD2 (6 bases). Per germline, CDR1 MNHEY and CDR2 SMNVEV (reference sequence). This CDR3 is built from 15 residues. V dropped 10 bases and J dropped 2 bases, with 15 bases sitting between them.

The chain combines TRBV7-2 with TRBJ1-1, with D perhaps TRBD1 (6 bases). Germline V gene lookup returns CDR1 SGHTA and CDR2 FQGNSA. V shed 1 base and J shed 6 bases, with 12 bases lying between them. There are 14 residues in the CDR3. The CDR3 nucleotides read TGTGCCAGCAGCTTAGTCGGCGACAGGCCTGAAGCTTTCTTT. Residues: CASSLVGDRPEAFF.

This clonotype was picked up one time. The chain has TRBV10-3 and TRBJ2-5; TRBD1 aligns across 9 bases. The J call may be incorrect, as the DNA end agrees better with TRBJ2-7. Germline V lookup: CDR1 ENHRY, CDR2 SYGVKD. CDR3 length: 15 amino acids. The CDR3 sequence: CAISERTGTGYEQYF. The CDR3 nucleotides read TGTGCCATCAGTGAGCGAACCGGGACAGGGTACGAGCAGTACTTC.

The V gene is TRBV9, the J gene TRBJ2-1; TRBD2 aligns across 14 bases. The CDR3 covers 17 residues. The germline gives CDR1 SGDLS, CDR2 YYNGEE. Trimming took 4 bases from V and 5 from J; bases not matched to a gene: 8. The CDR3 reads CASSSRLAGGPHNEQFF. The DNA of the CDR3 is TGTGCCAGCAGCTCCCGACTAGCGGGGGGGCCACACAATGAGCAGTTCTTC.

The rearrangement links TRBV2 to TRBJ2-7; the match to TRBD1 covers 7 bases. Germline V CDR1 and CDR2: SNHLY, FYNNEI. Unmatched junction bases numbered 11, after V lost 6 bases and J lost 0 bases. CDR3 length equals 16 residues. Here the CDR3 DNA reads TGTGCCAGCAGCGAACTCCCCGGGACAGTCTCCTACGAGCAGTACTTC. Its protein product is CASSELPGTVSYEQYF.

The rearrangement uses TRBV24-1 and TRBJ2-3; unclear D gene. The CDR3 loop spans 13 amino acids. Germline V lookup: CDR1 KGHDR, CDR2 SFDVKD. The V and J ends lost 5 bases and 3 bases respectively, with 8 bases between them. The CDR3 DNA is TGTGCCACCAGTGCCCCTATTACAGATACGCAGTATTTT. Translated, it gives CATSAPITDTQYF.

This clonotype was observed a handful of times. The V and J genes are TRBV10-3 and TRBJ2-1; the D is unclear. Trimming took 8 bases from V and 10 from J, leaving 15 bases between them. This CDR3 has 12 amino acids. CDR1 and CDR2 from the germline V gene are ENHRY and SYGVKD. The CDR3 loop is CAIRPTSAEQFF. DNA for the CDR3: TGTGCCATCCGACCGACCAGCGCCGAGCAGTTCTTC.

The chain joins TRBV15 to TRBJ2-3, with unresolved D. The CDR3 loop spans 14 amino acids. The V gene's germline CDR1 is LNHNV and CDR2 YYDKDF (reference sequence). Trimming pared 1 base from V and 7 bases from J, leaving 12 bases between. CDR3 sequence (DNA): TGTGCCACCAGCAGAGGCCCGGGCCCGAATACGCAGTATTTT. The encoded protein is CATSRGPGPNTQYF.

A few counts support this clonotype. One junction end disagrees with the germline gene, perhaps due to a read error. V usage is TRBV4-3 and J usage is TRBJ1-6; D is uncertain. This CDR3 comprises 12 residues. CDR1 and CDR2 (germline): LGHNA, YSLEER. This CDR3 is CASSQDYAPLHF. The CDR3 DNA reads TGCGCCAGTAGCCAAGATTATGCACCCCTCCACTTT.

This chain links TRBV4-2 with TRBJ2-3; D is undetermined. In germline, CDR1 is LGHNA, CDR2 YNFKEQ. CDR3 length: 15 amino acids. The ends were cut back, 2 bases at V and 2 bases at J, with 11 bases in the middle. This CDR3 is CASSQLKYTTDTQYF. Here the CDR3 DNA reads TGTGCCAGCAGCCAATTAAAATATACCACAGATACGCAGTATTTT.

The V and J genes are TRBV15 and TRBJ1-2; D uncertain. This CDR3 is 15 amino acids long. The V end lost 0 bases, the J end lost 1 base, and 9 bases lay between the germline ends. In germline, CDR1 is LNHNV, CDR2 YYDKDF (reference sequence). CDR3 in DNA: TGTGCCACCAGCAGAGATCAGGCCCTTAACTATGGCTACACCTTC. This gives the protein CATSRDQALNYGYTF. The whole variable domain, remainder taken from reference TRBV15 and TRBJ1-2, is DAMVIQNPRYQVTQFGKPVTLSCSQTLNHNVMYWYQQKSSQAPKLLFHYYDKDFNNEADTPDNFQSRRPNTSFCFLDIRSPGLGDTAMYLCATSRDQALNYGYTFGSGTRLTVV.

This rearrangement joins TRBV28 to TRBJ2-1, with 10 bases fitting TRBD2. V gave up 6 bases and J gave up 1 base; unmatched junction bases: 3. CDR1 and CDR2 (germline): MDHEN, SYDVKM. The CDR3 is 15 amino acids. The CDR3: CASRFSGGSYNEQFF. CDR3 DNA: TGTGCCAGCAGATTTAGCGGGGGGTCCTACAATGAGCAGTTCTTC.

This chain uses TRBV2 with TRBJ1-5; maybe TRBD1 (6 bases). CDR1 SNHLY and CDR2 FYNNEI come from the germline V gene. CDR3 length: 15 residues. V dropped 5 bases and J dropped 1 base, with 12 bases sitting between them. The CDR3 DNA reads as TGTGCCAGCAGTTACAGGGAGCTAAGCAATCAGCCCCAGCATTTT. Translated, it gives CASSYRELSNQPQHF.

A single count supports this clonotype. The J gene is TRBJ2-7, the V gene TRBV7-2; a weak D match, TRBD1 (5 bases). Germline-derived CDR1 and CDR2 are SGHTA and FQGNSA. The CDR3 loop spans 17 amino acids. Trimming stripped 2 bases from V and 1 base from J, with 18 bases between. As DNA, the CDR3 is TGTGCCAGCAGCTTAAGCGCAGGGCCCCCACGTTCCTACGAGCAGTACTTC. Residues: CASSLSAGPPRSYEQYF.

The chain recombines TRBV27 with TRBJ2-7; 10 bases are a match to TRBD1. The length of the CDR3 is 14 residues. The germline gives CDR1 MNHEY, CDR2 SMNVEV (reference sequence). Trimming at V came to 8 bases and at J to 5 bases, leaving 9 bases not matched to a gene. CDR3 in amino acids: CASGWDRGRHEQYF. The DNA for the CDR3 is TGTGCCAGCGGTTGGGACAGGGGCCGACACGAGCAGTACTTC.

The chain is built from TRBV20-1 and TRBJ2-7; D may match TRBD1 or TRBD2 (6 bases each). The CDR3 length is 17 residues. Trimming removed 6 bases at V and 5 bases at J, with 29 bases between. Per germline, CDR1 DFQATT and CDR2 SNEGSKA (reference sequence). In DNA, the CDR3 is TGCAGTGCGTCCCGGGGGACACGCCTTTATACGTCTCACGAGCAGTACTTC. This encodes CSASRGTRLYTSHEQYF.

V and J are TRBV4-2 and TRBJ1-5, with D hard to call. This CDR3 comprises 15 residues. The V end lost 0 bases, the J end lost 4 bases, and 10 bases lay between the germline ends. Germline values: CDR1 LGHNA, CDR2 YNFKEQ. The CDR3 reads CASSQEGQENQPQHF. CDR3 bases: TGTGCCAGCAGCCAAGAAGGGCAGGAAAATCAGCCCCAGCATTTT.

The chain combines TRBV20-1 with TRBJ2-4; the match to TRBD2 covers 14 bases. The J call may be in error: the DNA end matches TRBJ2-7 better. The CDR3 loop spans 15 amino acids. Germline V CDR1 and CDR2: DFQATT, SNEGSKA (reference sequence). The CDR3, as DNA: TGCAGTGCCGAGGGACTAGCGGGGGAATCCTACGAGCAGTACTTC. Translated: CSAEGLAGESYEQYF.

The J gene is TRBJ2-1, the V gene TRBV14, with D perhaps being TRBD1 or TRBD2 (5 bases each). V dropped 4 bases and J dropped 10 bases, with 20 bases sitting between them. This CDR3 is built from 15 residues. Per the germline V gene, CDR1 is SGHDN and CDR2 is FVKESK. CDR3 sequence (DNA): TGTGCCAGCAGCCCATGGGCCGGGGCCCAGAGCGAGCAGTTCTTC. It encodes CASSPWAGAQSEQFF.

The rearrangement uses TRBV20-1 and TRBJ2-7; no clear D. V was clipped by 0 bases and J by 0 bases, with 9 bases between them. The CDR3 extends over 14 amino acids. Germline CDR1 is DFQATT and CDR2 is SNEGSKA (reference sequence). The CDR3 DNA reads TGCAGTGCTAGAGATGGGCGGCACTCCTACGAGCAGTACTTC. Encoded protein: CSARDGRHSYEQYF.

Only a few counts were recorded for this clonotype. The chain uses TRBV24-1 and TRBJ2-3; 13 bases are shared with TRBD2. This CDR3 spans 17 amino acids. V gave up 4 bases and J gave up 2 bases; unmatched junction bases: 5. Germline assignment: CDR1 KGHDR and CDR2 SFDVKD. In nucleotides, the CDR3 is TGTGCCACCAGTGAATTGACTAGCGGGGGGTACACAGATACGCAGTATTTT. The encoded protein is CATSELTSGGYTDTQYF.

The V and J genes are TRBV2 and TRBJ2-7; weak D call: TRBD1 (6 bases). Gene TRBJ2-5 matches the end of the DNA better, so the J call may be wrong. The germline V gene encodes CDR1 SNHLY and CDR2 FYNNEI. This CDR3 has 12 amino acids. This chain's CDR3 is CASRGDTETQYF. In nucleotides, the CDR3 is TGTGCCAGCAGAGGGGACACCGAGACCCAGTACTTC.